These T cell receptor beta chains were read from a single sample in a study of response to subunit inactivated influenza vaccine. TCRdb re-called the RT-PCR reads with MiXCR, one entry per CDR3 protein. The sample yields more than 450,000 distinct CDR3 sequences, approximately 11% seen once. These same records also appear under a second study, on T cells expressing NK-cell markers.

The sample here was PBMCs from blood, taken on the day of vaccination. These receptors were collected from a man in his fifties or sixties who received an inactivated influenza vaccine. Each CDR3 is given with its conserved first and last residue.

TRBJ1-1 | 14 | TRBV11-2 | CASSYYQGGTEAFF
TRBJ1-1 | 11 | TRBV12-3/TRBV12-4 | CDSSFPGKAFF
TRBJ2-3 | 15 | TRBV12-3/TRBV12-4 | CASSLGQGAQDTQYF
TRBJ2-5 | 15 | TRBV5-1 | CASSRLRDRQETQYF
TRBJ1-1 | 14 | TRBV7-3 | CASSLRGGWTEAFF
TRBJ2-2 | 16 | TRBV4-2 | CASSTLLAGDTGELFF
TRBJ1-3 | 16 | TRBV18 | CASSPTETRPGNTIYF
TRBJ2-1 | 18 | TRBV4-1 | CASSQEAAATMSILWQFF
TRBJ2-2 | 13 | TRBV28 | CASPSGNTGELFF
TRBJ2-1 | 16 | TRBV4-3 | CASSETSGDHYNEQFF
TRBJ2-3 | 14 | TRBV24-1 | CATSDSGGTDTQYF
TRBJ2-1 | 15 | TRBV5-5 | CASSLDPSSYNEQFF
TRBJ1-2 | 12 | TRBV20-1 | CSASDRSEGYTF
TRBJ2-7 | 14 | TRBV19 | CASSADLTEYEQYF
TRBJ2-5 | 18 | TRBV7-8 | CASSLVGGTSGRLETQYF
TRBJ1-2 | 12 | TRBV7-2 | CASSLEGTGYTF
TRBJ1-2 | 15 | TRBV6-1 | CASSDRVKGLYGYTF
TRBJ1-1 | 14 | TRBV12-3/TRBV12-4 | CASSFALTGTEAFF
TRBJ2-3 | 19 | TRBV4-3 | CASSQDGGGTSGLTDTQYF
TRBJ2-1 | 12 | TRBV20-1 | CSARPRPNEQFF
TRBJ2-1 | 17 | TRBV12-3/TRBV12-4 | CASSPPTGTSGSNEQFF
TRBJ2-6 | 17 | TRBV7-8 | CASSLALVGSGANVLTF
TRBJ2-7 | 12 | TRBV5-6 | CASSLVEYEQYF
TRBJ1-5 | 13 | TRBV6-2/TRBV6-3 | CASRATGDQPQHF
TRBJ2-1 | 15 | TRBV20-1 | CSARVGLANYNEQFF
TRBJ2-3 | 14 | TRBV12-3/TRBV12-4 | CASRLGPTSDTQYF
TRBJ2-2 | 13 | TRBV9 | CASSVGSTGELFF
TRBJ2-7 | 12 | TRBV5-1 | CASSLAQGEQYF
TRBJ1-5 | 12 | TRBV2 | CASSEGVQPQHF
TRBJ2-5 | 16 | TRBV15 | CATSRDRDGEIWTQYF
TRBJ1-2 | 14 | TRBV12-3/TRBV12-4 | CASSLGDRMRGYTF
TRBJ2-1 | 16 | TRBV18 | CASSPPNSGGASEQFF
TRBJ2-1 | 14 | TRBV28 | CASTGGGPHNEQFF
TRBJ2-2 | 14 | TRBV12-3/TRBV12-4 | CASSFLRNTGELFF
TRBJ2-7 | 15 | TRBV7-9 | CASSSGGAGRYEQYF
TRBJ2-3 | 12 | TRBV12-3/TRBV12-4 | CASADLPDTQYF
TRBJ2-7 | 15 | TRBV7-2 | CASSQVAGLTYEQYF
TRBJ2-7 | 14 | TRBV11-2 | CASSFDGGSSEQYF
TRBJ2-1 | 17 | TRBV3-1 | CASSQGATGGFNNEQFF
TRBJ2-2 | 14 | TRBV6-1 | CASKTPANTGELFF
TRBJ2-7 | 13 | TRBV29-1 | CSVLDNGSYEQYF
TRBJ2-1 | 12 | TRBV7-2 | CASSRRQGEQFF
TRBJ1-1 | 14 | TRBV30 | CAWSVGGLNTEAFF
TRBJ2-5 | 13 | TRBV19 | CASSKQQQETQYF
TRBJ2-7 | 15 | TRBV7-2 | CASSWDHSTTYEQYF
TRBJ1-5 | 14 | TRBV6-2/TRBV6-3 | CASSSWISNQPQHF
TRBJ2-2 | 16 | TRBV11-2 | CASSLVKGRSTGELFF
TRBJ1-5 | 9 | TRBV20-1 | CSAGPPQHF
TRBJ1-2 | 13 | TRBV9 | CASSVDNYYGYTF
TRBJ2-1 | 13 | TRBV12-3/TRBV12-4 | CASSFGRSNEQFF
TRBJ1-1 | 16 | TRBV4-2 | CASSRQGAQGGTEAFF
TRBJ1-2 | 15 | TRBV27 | CASSSQGRFGYGYTF
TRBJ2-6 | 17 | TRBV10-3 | CAISGGAQGTGANVLTF